Below, 11 T cell receptor beta chains from the same sample are listed, as sequenced in a study of T cells in Graves' hyperthyroidism and ophthalmopathy. Amplification of TCR beta CDR3 regions was performed using RNA transcripts as template. The HTBI primer set drove a first-round RT-PCR of the TCR CDR3. TCRdb re-analysed the multiplex PCR reads in MiXCR, keeping a single row per CDR3 protein. This sample has a few hundred thousand distinct CDR3 sequences, with about 15% found just once. What was sequenced was blood. Every receptor here comes from a woman in her 40s with Graves' hyperthyroidism.

This chain's CDR3 is CASSYLSYNEQFF. In nucleotides, the CDR3 is TGTGCCAGCAGCTACCTCTCCTACAATGAGCAGTTCTTC. V is TRBV7-9 and J is TRBJ2-1; D ambiguous. The CDR3 is 13 residues long. CDR1 SEHNR and CDR2 FQNEAQ come from the germline V gene (reference sequence). Trimming took off 4 bases at V and 0 bases at J, with 4 bases between the two ends.

This clonotype was found many times. The chain couples TRBV28 to TRBJ2-7, with 8 bases fitting TRBD1. The CDR3 sequence is 14 residues long. Trimming removed 7 bases from V and 4 bases from J; junction bases left unmatched: 9. CDR1 is MDHEN, CDR2 SYDVKM, per germline. CDR3 sequence: CASTGAGGGYEQYF. The CDR3 DNA is TGTGCCAGCACTGGAGCAGGGGGCGGGTACGAGCAGTACTTC.

This clonotype was seen many times. The J gene is TRBJ1-2, the V gene TRBV7-8; no firm D call. Germline CDR1 and CDR2: SGHVS and FQNEAQ. The germline V and J ends were trimmed by 0 bases and 8 bases, with 19 bases remaining between them. This CDR3 contains 16 residues. The CDR3 is CASSLALADGGGGYTF. The CDR3 bases are TGTGCCAGCAGCTTAGCCTTGGCGGACGGAGGAGGAGGCTACACCTTC.

This clonotype was seen at least ten times. The chain carries TRBV5-1 and TRBJ1-2, with D unresolved. This CDR3 comprises 14 residues. Per germline, CDR1 SGHRS and CDR2 YFSETQ. V was pared by 0 bases and J by 6 bases, with 12 bases between. CDR3 in DNA: TGCGCCAGCAGCTTGGTAGGCTCCGGGGATGGCTACACCTTC. It is translated as CASSLVGSGDGYTF.

The chain carries TRBV6-1 and TRBJ2-3; D is unresolved. The CDR3 spans 13 residues. Trimming cost V 6 bases and J 6 bases, with 13 bases left between them. CDR1 MNHNS and CDR2 SASEGT come from the germline V gene. The CDR3, as DNA: TGTGCCAGCAGGCCAACCCTCCTCGATACGCAGTATTTT. This encodes CASRPTLLDTQYF.

This chain joins TRBV7-2 and TRBJ1-2; 12 nucleotides align to TRBD1. CDR1 is SGHTA, CDR2 FQGNSA, per germline. This CDR3 spans 15 amino acids. The J segment lost 5 bases and the V segment lost 5 bases, leaving 6 bases of the junction unmatched. DNA of the CDR3: TGTGCCAGCAGCCGGGACAGGGGGCTTCCATATGGCTACACCTTC. Protein: CASSRDRGLPYGYTF.

This clonotype was observed many times. The genes are TRBV3-1 and TRBJ1-1; D gene uncertain. The CDR3 contains 12 residues. V lost 8 bases to trimming and J lost 4 bases, with 11 bases between them. The germline V gene encodes CDR1 LGHDT and CDR2 YNNKEL (reference sequence). CDR3 sequence: CASGRIGTEAFF. The CDR3 DNA sequence: TGTGCCAGCGGTAGGATTGGCACTGAAGCTTTCTTT.

Comments on this clonotype: A much larger clone is a single base away; this may be a read error. The J gene is TRBJ1-5, the V gene TRBV28; 7 bases fit TRBD1. CDR1 is MDHEN, CDR2 SYDVKM, per germline. The CDR3 has 18 residues. With V trimmed by 2 bases and J by 2 bases, 12 bases remained unmatched. This CDR3 reads CASSLGVGVGGGNQPQHF. The CDR3 DNA follows: TGTGCCAGCAGTTTAGGTGTGGGCGTAGGGGGCGGCAATCAGCCCCAGCATTTT.

J is TRBJ1-2 and V is TRBV2, with D tentatively TRBD1 (5 bases). Germline CDR1 is SNHLY and CDR2 is FYNNEI. Between the trimmed V and J ends, which lost 7 bases and 1 base, there was a span of 13 bases. CDR3 length: 14 amino acids. DNA for the CDR3: TGTGCCAGCAAAGGCCCGGGGGATAACTATGGCTACACCTTC. It translates to CASKGPGDNYGYTF.

To note about this clonotype: A much larger clone sits a single nucleotide away, making a read error possible. The rearrangement uses TRBV2 and TRBJ2-7, with D possibly TRBD2 on 6 matching bases. The CDR3 has 15 amino acids. The germline V gene encodes CDR1 SNHLY and CDR2 FYNNEI. V lost 11 bases and J lost 0, with 20 bases in between. The CDR3 sequence: CAGTRRSQTSYEQYF. The CDR3 DNA follows: TGTGCCGGGACTCGCAGGAGCCAGACCTCCTACGAGCAGTACTTC.

This clonotype was seen a handful of times. The chain is built from TRBV10-3 and TRBJ2-5; perhaps D is TRBD1 or TRBD2 (5 bases each). Germline CDR1 reads ENHRY; CDR2 reads SYGVKD. This CDR3 comprises 13 residues. The V and J ends lost 4 bases and 4 bases respectively, with 10 bases between them. CDR3 in DNA: TGTGCCATCAGTGGAGGGGTTGCAGAGACCCAGTACTTC. It yields the protein CAISGGVAETQYF.